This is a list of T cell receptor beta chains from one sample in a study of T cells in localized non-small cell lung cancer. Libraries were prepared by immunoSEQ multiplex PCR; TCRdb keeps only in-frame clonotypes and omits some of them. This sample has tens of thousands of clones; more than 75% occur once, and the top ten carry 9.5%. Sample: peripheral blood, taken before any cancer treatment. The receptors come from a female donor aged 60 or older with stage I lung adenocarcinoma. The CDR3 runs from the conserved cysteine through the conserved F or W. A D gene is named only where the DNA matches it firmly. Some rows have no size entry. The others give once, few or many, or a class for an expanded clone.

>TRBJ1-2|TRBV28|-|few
CASSLGSFGYTF
TGTGCCAGCAGTTTGGGCAGCTTTGGCTACACCTTC
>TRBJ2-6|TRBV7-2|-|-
CASSYRSSGANVLTF
TGTGCCAGCAGCTATAGGAGCTCTGGGGCCAACGTCCTGACTTTC
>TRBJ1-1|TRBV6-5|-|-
CASSPTFTEAFF
TGTGCCAGCAGCCCGACCTTCACTGAAGCTTTCTTT
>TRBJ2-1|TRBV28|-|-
CASSFTGFNEQFF
TGTGCCAGCAGTTTTACAGGGTTCAATGAGCAGTTCTTC
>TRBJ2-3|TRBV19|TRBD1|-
CASSTRDSFLGTQYF
TGTGCCAGTAGTACGAGGGACAGTTTCTTAGGTACGCAGTATTTT
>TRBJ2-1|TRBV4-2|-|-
CASSQDRATRNNEQFF
TGTGCCAGCAGCCAAGATCGAGCGACTAGGAACAATGAGCAGTTCTTC
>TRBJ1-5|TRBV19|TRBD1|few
CASSLLGQGADQPQHF
TGTGCCAGTAGTCTACTGGGACAGGGGGCGGATCAGCCCCAGCATTTT
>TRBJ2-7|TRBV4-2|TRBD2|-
CASSRPGLADSYEQYF
TGTGCCAGCAGCCGTCCGGGACTAGCGGACTCCTACGAGCAGTACTTC
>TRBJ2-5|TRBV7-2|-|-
CASSLDRETQYF
TGTGCCAGCAGCTTAGATAGAGAGACCCAGTACTTC
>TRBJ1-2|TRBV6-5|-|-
CASSTEGIGGYTF
TGTGCCAGCAGTACTGAGGGGATTGGTGGCTACACCTTC
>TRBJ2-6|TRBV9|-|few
CASSVAPGGTGASGANVLTF
TGTGCCAGCAGCGTAGCCCCAGGAGGGACGGGCGCCTCTGGGGCCAACGTCCTGACTTTC
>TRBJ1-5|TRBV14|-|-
CASSQAGQQGPQHF
TGTGCCAGCAGCCAAGCAGGGCAGCAAGGGCCCCAGCATTTT
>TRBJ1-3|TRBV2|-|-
CASSEAPSTIYF
TGTGCCAGCAGTGAAGCTCCGAGCACCATATATTTT
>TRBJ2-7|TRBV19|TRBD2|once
CASSIRGLAESEQYF
TGTGCCAGTAGTATTAGGGGACTAGCGGAGAGCGAGCAGTACTTC
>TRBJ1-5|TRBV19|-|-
CASSETGWGGNQPQHF
TGTGCCAGTAGTGAAACGGGGTGGGGCGGCAATCAGCCCCAGCATTTT
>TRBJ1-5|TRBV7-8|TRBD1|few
CASSLVVTGGMSNQPQHF
TGTGCCAGCAGCTTAGTGGTGACAGGGGGTATGAGCAATCAGCCCCAGCATTTT
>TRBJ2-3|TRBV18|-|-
CASSPPVPTDTQYF
TGTGCCAGCTCACCACCAGTCCCAACAGATACGCAGTATTTT
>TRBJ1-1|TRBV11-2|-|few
CASSYYSGNTEAFF
TGTGCCAGCAGCTATTACTCAGGGAACACTGAAGCTTTCTTT
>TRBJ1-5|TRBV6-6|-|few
CASSYSQQPQHF
TGTGCCAGCAGTTACTCACAGCAGCCCCAGCATTTT
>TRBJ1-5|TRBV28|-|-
CASSLGVRSEGNQPQHF
TGTGCCAGCAGTCTTGGGGTTCGGTCAGAAGGTAATCAGCCCCAGCATTTT
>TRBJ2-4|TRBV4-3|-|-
CASSRDMTGLAKNIQYF
TGCGCCAGCAGCCGGGATATGACAGGACTAGCCAAAAACATTCAGTACTTC
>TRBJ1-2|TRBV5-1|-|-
CASSLGILVDYGYTF
TGCGCCAGCAGCTTGGGGATTTTGGTCGACTATGGCTACACCTTC
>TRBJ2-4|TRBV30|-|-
CAWREGSSNIQYF
TGTGCCTGGAGGGAGGGCAGCTCAAACATTCAGTACTTC
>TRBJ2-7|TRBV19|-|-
CASNEGRSYEQYF
TGTGCCAGTAATGAGGGCCGCTCCTACGAGCAGTACTTC
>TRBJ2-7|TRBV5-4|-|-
CASSLGHEQYF
TGTGCCAGCAGCTTAGGCCACGAGCAGTACTTC
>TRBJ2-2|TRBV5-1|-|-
CASSLSSLETGELFF
TGCGCCAGCAGCCTATCAAGCCTTGAAACCGGGGAGCTGTTTTTT
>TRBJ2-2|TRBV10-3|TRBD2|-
CATRTSGGQNTGELFF
TGTGCCACCAGGACTAGCGGGGGTCAGAACACCGGGGAGCTGTTTTTT
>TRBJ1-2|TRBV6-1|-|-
CASSEAISGRLGYGYTF
TGTGCCAGCAGTGAAGCAATCAGCGGACGATTGGGCTATGGCTACACCTTC
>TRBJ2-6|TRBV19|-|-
CASSIRGAAGANVLTF
TGTGCCAGTAGTATACGAGGGGCGGCGGGGGCCAACGTCCTGACTTTC
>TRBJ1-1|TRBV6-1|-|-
CASNYAGGAFF
TGTGCCAGCAATTATGCGGGGGGTGCTTTCTTT
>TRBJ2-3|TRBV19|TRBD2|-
CASSFRGGDADTQYF
TGTGCCAGTAGTTTCCGGGGGGGCGACGCAGATACGCAGTATTTT
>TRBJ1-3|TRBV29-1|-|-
CSGTDSLVGNTIYF
TGCAGCGGGACGGACAGCTTGGTTGGAAACACCATATATTTT
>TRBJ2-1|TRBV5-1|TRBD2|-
CASSLALSTRGGSYNEQFF
TGCGCCAGCAGCTTGGCTCTAAGCACGCGGGGGGGCTCCTACAATGAGCAGTTCTTC
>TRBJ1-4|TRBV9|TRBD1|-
CASSVGQQTNEKLFF
TGTGCCAGCAGCGTGGGACAGCAAACTAATGAAAAACTGTTTTTT
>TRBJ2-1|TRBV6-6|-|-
CASSPERMGLGEQFF
TGTGCCAGCAGCCCTGAGCGTATGGGCCTCGGTGAGCAGTTCTTC
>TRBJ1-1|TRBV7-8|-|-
CASSVLTGNTEAFF
TGTGCCAGCAGCGTTCTAACAGGGAACACTGAAGCTTTCTTT
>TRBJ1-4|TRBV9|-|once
CASSAVKDGDEKLFF
TGTGCCAGCAGCGCCGTCAAGGACGGGGATGAAAAACTGTTTTTT
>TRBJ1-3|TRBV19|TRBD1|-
CASSRGTGVGNTIYF
TGTGCCAGTAGTAGGGGGACAGGGGTCGGAAACACCATATATTTT
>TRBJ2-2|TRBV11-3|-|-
CASSPGRWGTNSNTGELFF
TGTGCCAGCAGCCCCGGGCGTTGGGGTACAAACTCGAACACCGGGGAGCTGTTTTTT
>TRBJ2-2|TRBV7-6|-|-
CASSLVRANTGELFF
TGTGCCAGCAGCTTAGTTAGGGCGAACACCGGGGAGCTGTTTTTT
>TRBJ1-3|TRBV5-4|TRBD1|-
CASSADRGSGNTIYF
TGTGCCAGCAGCGCGGACAGGGGCTCTGGAAACACCATATATTTT
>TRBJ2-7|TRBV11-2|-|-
CASSLVSGANEQYF
TGTGCCAGCAGCTTAGTTTCTGGGGCAAACGAGCAGTACTTC
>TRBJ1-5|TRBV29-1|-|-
CSVAREGQPQHF
TGCAGCGTTGCCAGGGAAGGTCAGCCCCAGCATTTT
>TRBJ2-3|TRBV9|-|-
CASSVDGSTDTQYF
TGTGCCAGCAGCGTAGACGGAAGTACAGATACGCAGTATTTT
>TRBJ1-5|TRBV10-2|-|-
CASSEFHDSSNQPQHF
TGCGCCAGCAGTGAGTTCCACGACAGTAGCAATCAGCCCCAGCATTTT
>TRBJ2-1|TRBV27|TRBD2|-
CASKTQAGEQFF
TGTGCCAGCAAGACCCAAGCGGGGGAGCAGTTCTTC